The 10 T cell receptor beta chains in this list originate from one sample, sequenced in a study of beta chain features in type 1 diabetes. Broader study findings: Type 1 diabetes patients showed a moderate but significant shortening of TCRB CDR3s in all four CD4+ subsets.

Sequenced material consisted of expressed TCRB transcripts (all of the isolated RNA was reverse transcribed). TCRdb keeps only in-frame clones here, not all; method: immunoSEQ multiplex PCR. Found here are 230,000 or so clones, approximately 16% of them singletons; the top ten hold approximately 0.081%. These receptors' targets are unknown. The sequenced sample was naive CD4+ T cells from blood. These receptors originate from a man under 40 with type 1 diabetes.

This clone was counted between two and nine times. The V call is TRBV30, the J call TRBJ2-5; 12 bases line up with TRBD2. CDR1 is GTSNPN and CDR2 is SVGIG in the germline V gene (reference sequence). There are 13 residues in the CDR3. J gave up 9 bases and V 0 bases, and 2 bases lay outside the gene matches. CDR3 nucleotide sequence: TGTGCCTGGAGTGTGGCTAGCGGGAGGGCCCAGTACTTC. This sequence encodes CAWSVASGRAQYF.

This clone was detected a few times. V gene TRBV11-2 combines with J gene TRBJ2-3; D tentatively fits TRBD1 or TRBD2 (6 bases each). CDR3 size: 16 residues. Germline assignment: CDR1 SGHAT and CDR2 FQNNGV. The V and J ends lost 2 bases and 3 bases respectively, with 15 bases between them. CDR3 sequence reads: CASSLQSRGLTDTQYF. The CDR3 region has the DNA TGTGCCAGCAGCTTACAGTCACGGGGGCTGACAGATACGCAGTATTTT. The full variable domain, completed using reference TRBV11-2 and TRBJ2-3, is EAGVAQSPRYKIIEKRQSVAFWCNPISGHATLYWYQQILGQGPKLLIQFQNNGVVDDSQLPKDRFSAERLKGVDSTLKIQPAKLEDSAVYLCASSLQSRGLTDTQYFGPGTRLTVL.

The chain employs TRBV9 and TRBJ2-2; 10 nucleotides align to TRBD1. Germline V gives CDR1 SGDLS, CDR2 YYNGEE. The CDR3 extends over 16 amino acids. Trimming cost V 3 bases and J 4 bases; bases outside gene matches: 6. The CDR3 sequence: CASSALTGGGTGELFF. Written as DNA, the CDR3 is TGTGCCAGCAGCGCCCTGACAGGGGGCGGCACCGGGGAGCTGTTTTTT.

This clone was seen more than once but under ten times. The same CDR3 can be traced to other DNA sequences in this sample. The chain links TRBV29-1 to TRBJ2-7; D is tentatively TRBD1 or TRBD2 (5 bases each). There are 12 residues in the CDR3. Looked up from germline, CDR1 is SQVTM and CDR2 is ANQGSEA. V was pared by 6 bases and J by 3 bases, with 12 bases between. This chain's CDR3 is CSVGTGSYEQYF. CDR3 bases: TGCAGCGTGGGGACGGGGAGCTACGAGCAGTACTTC.

This clone was picked up a small number of times. The rearrangement joins TRBV7-2 to TRBJ2-7; D possibly corresponds to TRBD1 (5 bases). The CDR3 is 14 amino acids. Germline V gene sequence: CDR1 SGHTA, CDR2 FQGNSA. V lost 5 bases and J 5 bases, leaving 16 bases between the germline ends. The CDR3 sequence: CASSPPQGSNEQYF. The CDR3 nucleotides are TGTGCCAGCAGCCCACCGCAGGGTAGCAACGAGCAGTACTTC. Full variable domain (remainder filled in from reference TRBV7-2 and TRBJ2-7): GAGVSQSPSNKVTEKGKDVELRCDPISGHTALYWYRQSLGQGLEFLIYFQGNSAPDKSGLPSDRFSAERTGGSVSTLTIQRTQQEDSAVYLCASSPPQGSNEQYFGPGTRLTVT.

CDR3 region: CASSAGRGRSGYTF. The CDR3 region has the DNA TGTGCCAGCAGCGCGGGAAGGGGAAGGAGCGGCTACACCTTC. V and J are TRBV9 and TRBJ1-2, with D possibly matching TRBD1 (5 bases). The length of the CDR3 is 14 residues. V dropped 3 bases and J dropped 8 bases, with 17 bases sitting between them. The germline gives CDR1 SGDLS, CDR2 YYNGEE.

The rearrangement links TRBV5-1 to TRBJ2-1, with a weak D call TRBD1 (5 bases). Trimming removed 1 base from V and 6 bases from J, with 8 bases in between. Per germline, CDR1 SGHRS and CDR2 YFSETQ. The CDR3 is 13 amino acids. CDR3 DNA sequence: TGCGCCAGCAGCTTGCCAGGGCGCAATGAGCAGTTCTTC. This sequence encodes CASSLPGRNEQFF.

As concerns this clone: The sample has other DNA sequences that encode this CDR3 too. The gene calls are TRBV30 and TRBJ2-1; TRBD2 aligns across 12 bases. Losses at the gene ends were 0 bases for V and 6 bases for J; bases not matched to a gene: 3. This CDR3 region has 15 residues. Germline loops: CDR1 GTSNPN, CDR2 SVGIG (reference sequence). CDR3 in DNA: TGTGCCTGGAGTGTTTCTAGCGGGAGGGGCAATGAGCAGTTCTTC. Translation: CAWSVSSGRGNEQFF.

This clone showed up just a few times. The chain has TRBV6-1 and TRBJ1-1, with TRBD1 as a possible D gene (6 bases). Germline CDR1 and CDR2: MNHNS and SASEGT. This CDR3 contains 18 residues. The germline V and J ends were trimmed by 4 bases and 3 bases, with 24 bases remaining between them. This CDR3 is CASSVPRWGPLVDTEAFF. Here the CDR3 DNA reads TGTGCCAGCAGTGTCCCCCGATGGGGGCCCTTGGTGGACACTGAAGCTTTCTTT.

The genes are TRBV30 and TRBJ2-1, with D unresolved. Germline V lookup: CDR1 GTSNPN, CDR2 SVGIG (reference sequence). Trimming shortened V by 1 base and J by 5 bases, and 12 bases separated the two germline ends. The CDR3 totals 14 residues. CDR3 bases: TGTGCCTGGAGTGCAGACCAGTACGACAATGAGCAGTTCTTC. Amino acids: CAWSADQYDNEQFF.